This is a list of T cell receptor beta chains from one sample in a study of blood T cell repertoires in COVID-19. The data were produced by immunoSEQ multiplex PCR, yet TCRdb's version contains in-frame clones alone and is incomplete. The data show roughly 250,000 clones, about 86% seen once. Source material: PBMCs or T cells enriched from blood (not recorded which). The receptors were sampled from a woman in her 40s with acute COVID-19. Each CDR3 is given with its conserved first and last residue. The D gene is left open where the match is weak. The size entry is marked missing in some rows and otherwise reads once, few, many or a size class.

d_call	v_call	j_call	clone_size	cdr3_nt	cdr3_aa
TRBD1	TRBV27	TRBJ1-4	.	TGTGCCAGCAGGTCGACAGGGGGCTCAAGTGAAAAACTGTTTTTT	CASRSTGGSSEKLFF
.	TRBV12-2	TRBJ2-7	.	TGTGCAAGTCGCTTAGTGCCGCCCCGGGGTACCTACGAGCAGTACTTC	CASRLVPPRGTYEQYF
TRBD1	TRBV29-1	TRBJ1-5	.	TGCAGCGTTGCGAAAACAGGGGGCTCGGACCAGCCCCAGCATTTT	CSVAKTGGSDQPQHF
.	TRBV5-1	TRBJ2-7	.	TGCGCCAGCAGCCCTAGACTAGGGGTCTACGAGCAGTACTTC	CASSPRLGVYEQYF
TRBD1	TRBV6-5	TRBJ2-7	.	TGTGCCAGCAGTTCCACCGGGACAGCATTAACAGGGGAGCAGTACTTC	CASSSTGTALTGEQYF
.	TRBV3-1/TRBV3-2	TRBJ2-3	.	TGTGCCAGCAGCCAAGGACTAGTGGGAGCTGGCGGCGCGCAGTATTTT	CASSQGLVGAGGAQYF
.	TRBV6-5	TRBJ2-3	.	TGTGCCAGCAGTTACTTAAGCTCTAGCTTGGATACGCAGTATTTT	CASSYLSSSLDTQYF
TRBD2	TRBV19	TRBJ2-1	.	TGTGCCAGTAGAGGACTAGCGGGAGGGCAATCCTACAATGAGCAGTTCTTC	CASRGLAGGQSYNEQFF
.	TRBV3-1/TRBV3-2	TRBJ2-2	.	TGTGCCAGCAGCCCCTCTACGCGGACCGGGGAGCTGTTTTTT	CASSPSTRTGELFF
.	TRBV19	TRBJ1-5	.	TGTGCCAGTAGTATAGATCTGGGCCCTTCCCAGCCCCAGCATTTT	CASSIDLGPSQPQHF
TRBD1	TRBV7-8	TRBJ1-4	.	TGTGCCAGCAGCTTAGTTCTAGGGGGCGGAGATGAAAAACTGTTTTTT	CASSLVLGGGDEKLFF
TRBD2	TRBV30	TRBJ2-7	.	TGTGCCTGGAGGACCGGGACTAGCGGGACCTACGAGCAGTACTTC	CAWRTGTSGTYEQYF
TRBD1	TRBV15	TRBJ1-1	.	TGTGCCACCAGCAGGACAGGGACCGCTGAAGCTTTCTTT	CATSRTGTAEAFF
.	TRBV12-3/TRBV12-4	TRBJ1-5	.	TGTGCCAGCGGGGGAGGACCCCATCAGCCCCAGCATTTT	CASGGGPHQPQHF
TRBD2	TRBV10-1	TRBJ2-1	.	TGCGCCAGCAGTGCGTCTAGCGGGAGGTACAATGAGCAGTTCTTC	CASSASSGRYNEQFF
.	TRBV6-1	TRBJ2-1	.	TGTGCCAGCAGTGAGGTTCGGGTCAGCTCCTACAATGAGCAGTTCTTC	CASSEVRVSSYNEQFF
TRBD2	TRBV2	TRBJ2-7	few	TGTGCCAGCAGTGCCATAGCGGGAGGGTACGAGCAGTACTTC	CASSAIAGGYEQYF
TRBD1	TRBV18	TRBJ2-5	once	TGTGCCAGCTCACTGGACAGGGACGAGACCCAGTACTTC	CASSLDRDETQYF
TRBD1	TRBV13	TRBJ1-3	.	TGTGCCAGCAGCTTCGGACAGGGGATTATGGTCTCTGGAAACACCATATATTTT	CASSFGQGIMVSGNTIYF
TRBD1	TRBV30	TRBJ1-4	.	TGTGCCTGGGCGGGACAGTCTAATGAAAAACTGTTTTTT	CAWAGQSNEKLFF
.	TRBV7-9	TRBJ2-1	.	TGTGCCAGCAGCTTAGCTTTGGGGGCCAATGAGCAGTTCTTC	CASSLALGANEQFF
TRBD1	TRBV4-1	TRBJ2-7	.	TGCGCCAGCAGCCAAGATCTTAGAGACAGGGTCGTCGAGCAGTACTTC	CASSQDLRDRVVEQYF
.	TRBV29-1	TRBJ1-4	.	TGCAGCGTTCATCTCCAAGGCAGGGAAAAACTGTTTTTT	CSVHLQGREKLFF
.	TRBV29-1	TRBJ1-3	.	TGCAGCGTTGAACCCCTGGCAGGTGGAAACACCATATATTTT	CSVEPLAGGNTIYF
.	TRBV7-6	TRBJ2-3	.	TGTGCCAGCAGCTTAGGTCACAGCGGTCCCACAGATACGCAGTATTTT	CASSLGHSGPTDTQYF
TRBD1	TRBV30	TRBJ1-6	.	TGTGCCTGGAGTCAGGACAGGGGGGATTCACCCCTCCACTTT	CAWSQDRGDSPLHF
.	TRBV5-6	TRBJ1-1	.	TGTGCCAGCAGCTTTATCACGGGTGAAGCTTTCTTT	CASSFITGEAFF
.	TRBV5-1	TRBJ1-4	.	TGCGCCAGCAGCACCGGGACAACTAATGAAAAACTGTTTTTT	CASSTGTTNEKLFF